Shown below are 22 T cell receptor beta chains from a single sample sequenced in a study of blood T cell repertoires in COVID-19. Here immunoSEQ multiplex PCR was the method, and the copy in TCRdb shows in-frame clones only, minus some. The repertoire includes 200,000 to 300,000 clones, 84% of them detected once, and 8.6% sits in the top ten. The sequenced material came from peripheral blood. The receptors stem from a human donor in a cohort sampled during active COVID-19.

The chain recombines TRBV14 with TRBJ2-1, with 10 bases aligning to TRBD2. CDR1 and CDR2 from the germline V gene are SGHDN and FVKESK. V lost 3 bases, J lost 5 bases, and 10 bases stayed unmatched. CDR3 length equals 17 residues. The DNA of the CDR3 is TGTGCCAGCAGCCATGATATAGCGGGAGGCCCTAACAATGAGCAGTTCTTC. Translation gives CASSHDIAGGPNNEQFF.

The chain links TRBV5-6 to TRBJ1-1, with 7 bases identical to TRBD1. CDR1 and CDR2 from the germline V gene are SGHDT and YYEEEE. The trim removed 0 bases at V and 5 bases at J, leaving 13 bases unmatched. There are 17 residues in the CDR3. This CDR3 is CASSLGGYRGLWTEAFF. The CDR3 DNA reads as TGTGCCAGCAGCTTGGGTGGGTACAGGGGACTTTGGACTGAAGCTTTCTTT.

The CDR3 loop reads CASSSGGSNQPQHF. The DNA for the CDR3 is TGTGCCAGCAGCTCAGGGGGGAGCAATCAGCCCCAGCATTTT. The chain combines TRBV7-9 with TRBJ1-5, with TRBD1 matching over 7 bases. CDR1 and CDR2 from the germline V gene are SEHNR and FQNEAQ (reference sequence). Unmatched junction bases numbered 1, after V lost 4 bases and J lost 1 base. There are 14 residues in the CDR3.

The J gene is TRBJ2-1, the V gene TRBV5-1, with TRBD1 matching 9 bases. Germline values: CDR1 SGHRS, CDR2 YFSETQ. The CDR3 has 15 amino acids. J lost 5 bases, V lost 3 bases, and 6 bases had no gene match. The DNA for the CDR3 is TGCGCCAGCAGCTCCCGGGACAGGGTACACAATGAGCAGTTCTTC. Its protein product is CASSSRDRVHNEQFF.

This rearrangement joins TRBV29-1 to TRBJ1-2; D is unresolved. Germline loops: CDR1 SQVTM, CDR2 ANQGSEA. The CDR3 consists of 12 residues. V was shortened by 7 bases and J by 5 bases, with 14 bases between the two germline ends. The CDR3 reads CSANYGSYGYTF. In nucleotides, the CDR3 is TGCAGCGCTAATTACGGGTCGTATGGCTACACCTTC.

This rearrangement joins TRBV27 to TRBJ1-6; 10 nucleotides line up with TRBD1. The junction had 9 bases not matched to a gene; V was cut back by 3 bases and J by 7 bases. This CDR3 has 17 amino acids. Germline V gene data show CDR1 as MNHEY and CDR2 as SMNVEV (reference sequence). CDR3 sequence: CASSFDPGQGGNSPLHF. CDR3 sequence (DNA): TGTGCCAGCAGTTTCGATCCCGGACAGGGGGGAAATTCACCCCTCCACTTT.

The CDR3 sequence: CASSQSGTGGTGEKLFF. The CDR3 DNA is TGCGCCAGCAGCCAGTCCGGGACAGGGGGAACAGGTGAAAAACTGTTTTTT. The gene calls are TRBV4-1 and TRBJ1-4; 11 positions agree with TRBD1. The CDR3 runs 17 residues. Germline CDR1 reads MGHRA; CDR2 reads YSYEKL. The V segment lost 3 bases and the J segment 7 bases; nucleotides outside the gene matches: 10.

This chain connects TRBV10-3 to TRBJ1-2, with a weak D call TRBD1 (6 bases). This CDR3 is built from 13 residues. V lost 3 bases and J 3 bases, leaving 8 bases between the germline ends. Looked up from germline, CDR1 is ENHRY and CDR2 is SYGVKD. CDR3 coding DNA: TGTGCCATCAGTGACAGGGGATACTATGGCTACACCTTC. It encodes CAISDRGYYGYTF.

This chain links TRBV7-8 with TRBJ1-3, with D tentatively TRBD1 (6 bases). The CDR3 runs to 15 residues. The germline V and J ends were trimmed by 1 base and 4 bases, with 11 bases remaining between them. Per the germline V gene, CDR1 is SGHVS and CDR2 is FQNEAQ. CDR3 in amino acids: CASSLEAGVGNTIYF. CDR3 DNA: TGTGCCAGCAGCTTAGAGGCAGGGGTGGGAAACACCATATATTTT. Using reference TRBV7-8 and TRBJ1-3 for the parts outside the CDR3, the full variable domain is GAGVSQSPRYKVAKRGQDVALRCDPISGHVSLFWYQQALGQGPEFLTYFQNEAQLDKSGLPSDRFFAERPEGSVSTLKIQRTQQEDSAVYLCASSLEAGVGNTIYFGEGSWLTVV.

The chain is built from TRBV7-2 and TRBJ1-1, with TRBD1 as a possible D gene (6 bases). The CDR3 consists of 15 residues. Germline loops: CDR1 SGHTA, CDR2 FQGNSA. V shed 5 bases and J shed 3 bases, with 16 bases lying between them. The CDR3 loop reads CASSPNQGWYTEAFF. The CDR3 DNA follows: TGTGCCAGCAGCCCCAACCAGGGGTGGTACACTGAAGCTTTCTTT. The full variable domain, rest sourced from reference TRBV7-2 and TRBJ1-1, is GAGVSQSPSNKVTEKGKDVELRCDPISGHTALYWYRQSLGQGLEFLIYFQGNSAPDKSGLPSDRFSAERTGGSVSTLTIQRTQQEDSAVYLCASSPNQGWYTEAFFGQGTRLTVV.

This sequence joins TRBV7-2 and TRBJ2-3, with no clear D. Deletions cut 5 bases from V and 1 base from J, with 16 bases between. CDR1 SGHTA and CDR2 FQGNSA come from the germline V gene. This CDR3 contains 16 residues. DNA of the CDR3: TGTGCCAGCAGCCCTGACTTCGACCCACGCACAGATACGCAGTATTTT. This translates into CASSPDFDPRTDTQYF.

This chain connects TRBV5-1 to TRBJ2-1; 7 nucleotides match TRBD2. The germline V gene encodes CDR1 SGHRS and CDR2 YFSETQ. V lost 2 bases to trimming and J lost 9 bases; unmatched junction nucleotides: 11. The CDR3 has 15 amino acids. In DNA, the CDR3 is TGCGCCAGCAGCTTCTGGGGGGGTGTTAGGAGTGAGCAGTTCTTC. It encodes CASSFWGGVRSEQFF.

This rearrangement joins TRBV3-1 (or the pseudogene TRBV3-2) to TRBJ1-5; D is undetermined. The CDR3 is 13 amino acids. V was clipped by 1 base and J by 5 bases, with 6 bases between them. The germline V gene has CDR1 LGHDT and CDR2 YNNKEL (reference sequence). CDR3 in DNA: TGTGCCAGCAGCCAAGGGGCCCATCAGCCCCAGCATTTT. Translation: CASSQGAHQPQHF.

The rearrangement links TRBV7-3 to TRBJ2-5; TRBD2 matches 8 bases. Per germline, CDR1 SGHTA and CDR2 FQGTGA. V lost 2 bases, J lost 4 bases, and 3 bases stayed unmatched. CDR3 length equals 14 residues. In DNA form, the CDR3 reads TGTGCCAGCAGCTTAGCGGGAGGCGGAGAGACCCAGTACTTC. Encoded protein: CASSLAGGGETQYF.

The CDR3 DNA reads as TGCAGCGTTGAGGCCCACCAAGAGACCCAGTACTTC. It yields the protein CSVEAHQETQYF. The rearrangement joins TRBV29-1 to TRBJ2-5; D is ambiguous. Germline V gene lookup returns CDR1 SQVTM and CDR2 ANQGSEA. This CDR3 has 12 residues. Trimming removed 3 bases at V and 0 bases at J, with 5 bases between.

The chain recombines TRBV28 with TRBJ1-2; 10 bases match TRBD1. The CDR3 covers 12 residues. V was pared by 6 bases and J by 11 bases, with 6 bases of the junction left unmatched. From germline, CDR1 is MDHEN and CDR2 SYDVKM. The CDR3 bases are TGTGCCAGCAGCCCCCGGGACAGGGGTTACACCTTC. Its protein is CASSPRDRGYTF.

The rearrangement links TRBV28 to TRBJ1-2; D may be TRBD1 (6 bases). Germline V gene data show CDR1 as MDHEN and CDR2 as SYDVKM. The CDR3 is made up of 18 amino acids. Between the trimmed V and J ends, which lost 2 bases and 5 bases, there was a span of 24 bases. The CDR3 region is CASSLRGAGAINNYGYTF. The CDR3, as DNA: TGTGCCAGCAGTTTACGAGGGGCAGGGGCAATAAATAATTATGGCTACACCTTC.

This sequence joins TRBV4-1 and TRBJ2-5, with 7 bases that match TRBD1. The V and J ends lost 0 bases and 1 base, in that order; junction bases with no gene match: 2. CDR3 length: 15 residues. Germline CDR1 is MGHRA and CDR2 is YSYEKL. The CDR3 bases are TGCGCCAGCAGCCAAGAGGGACAGATCCAAGAGACCCAGTACTTC. Encoded protein: CASSQEGQIQETQYF.

In regard to this clone: The CDR3 ends on some other residue instead of the conserved phenylalanine or tryptophan, so this is likely a read error. The DNA is left out, because the CDR3 cannot be placed on it with certainty; the CDR3 is given as TCRdb lists it. The V and J genes are TRBV12-3 or TRBV12-4 and TRBJ2-7; the D segment call TRBD1 is taken from the table without a DNA check. Both ends counted, the CDR3 spans 13 residues. The CDR3 protein is CASSLAESGTAKL.

In the case of this clone: At one boundary the junction diverges from the germline segment, which might be a read error. The rearrangement uses TRBV7-6 and TRBJ2-7; TRBD2 matches 7 bases. Per the germline V gene, CDR1 is SGHVS and CDR2 is FNYEAQ. The CDR3 loop spans 15 amino acids. The CDR3 loop is CASSLGTSLSDEQYF. The CDR3, as DNA: TGTGCCAGCAGCTTAGGGACTAGTCTCTCCGACGAGCAGTACTTC.

The chain couples TRBV27 to TRBJ2-2; 8 nucleotides align to TRBD1. CDR1 and CDR2 from the germline V gene are MNHEY and SMNVEV (reference sequence). This CDR3 region has 15 residues. J lost 6 bases, V lost 6 bases, and 9 bases had no gene match. Here the CDR3 reads CASRRDRLSSGELFF. The CDR3 nucleotides read TGTGCCAGCAGGAGGGACAGGCTGTCATCCGGGGAGCTGTTTTTT.

This clone was observed a few times. The chain carries TRBV6-2 or TRBV6-3 and TRBJ2-5; D uncertain. The CDR3 contains 14 residues. V was clipped by 4 bases and J by 3 bases, with 12 bases between them. In germline, CDR1 is MNHEY, CDR2 SVGEGT. The CDR3 is CASSSLVQKETQYF. The CDR3 bases are TGTGCCAGCAGTTCCCTGGTACAAAAAGAGACCCAGTACTTC.